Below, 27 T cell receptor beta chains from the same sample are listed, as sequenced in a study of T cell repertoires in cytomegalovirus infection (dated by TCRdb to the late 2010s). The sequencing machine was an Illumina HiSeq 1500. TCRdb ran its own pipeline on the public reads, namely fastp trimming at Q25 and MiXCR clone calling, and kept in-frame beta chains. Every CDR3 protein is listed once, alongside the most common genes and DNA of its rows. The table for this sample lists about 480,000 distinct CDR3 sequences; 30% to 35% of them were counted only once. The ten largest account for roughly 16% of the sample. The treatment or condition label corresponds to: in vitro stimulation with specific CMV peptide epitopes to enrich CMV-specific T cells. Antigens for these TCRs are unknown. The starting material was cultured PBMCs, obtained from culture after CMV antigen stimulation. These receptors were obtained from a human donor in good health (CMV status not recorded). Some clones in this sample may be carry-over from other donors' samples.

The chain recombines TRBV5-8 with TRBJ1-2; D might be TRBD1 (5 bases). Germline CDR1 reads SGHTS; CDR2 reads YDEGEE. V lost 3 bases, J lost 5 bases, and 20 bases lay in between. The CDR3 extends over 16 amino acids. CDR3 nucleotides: TGTGCCAGCAGCTCACCGGGACCCGGAATCCAGTATGGCTACACCTTC. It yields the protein CASSSPGPGIQYGYTF.

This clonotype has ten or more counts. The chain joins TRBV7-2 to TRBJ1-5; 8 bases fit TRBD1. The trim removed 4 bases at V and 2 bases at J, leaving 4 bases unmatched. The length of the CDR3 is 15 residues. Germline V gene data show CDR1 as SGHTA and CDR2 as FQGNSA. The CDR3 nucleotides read TGTGCCAGCAGCTCAGGACAGGGAGGCAATCAGCCCCAGCATTTT. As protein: CASSSGQGGNQPQHF. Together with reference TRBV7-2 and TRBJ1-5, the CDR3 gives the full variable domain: GAGVSQSPSNKVTEKGKDVELRCDPISGHTALYWYRQSLGQGLEFLIYFQGNSAPDKSGLPSDRFSAERTGGSVSTLTIQRTQQEDSAVYLCASSSGQGGNQPQHFGDGTRLSIL.

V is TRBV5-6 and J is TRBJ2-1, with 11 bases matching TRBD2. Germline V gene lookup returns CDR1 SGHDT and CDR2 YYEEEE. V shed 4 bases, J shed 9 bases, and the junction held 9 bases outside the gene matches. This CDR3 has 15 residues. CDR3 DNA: TGTGCCAGCAGCAAACCGGGACTAGCGGCTTTTGAGCAGTTCTTC. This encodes CASSKPGLAAFEQFF.

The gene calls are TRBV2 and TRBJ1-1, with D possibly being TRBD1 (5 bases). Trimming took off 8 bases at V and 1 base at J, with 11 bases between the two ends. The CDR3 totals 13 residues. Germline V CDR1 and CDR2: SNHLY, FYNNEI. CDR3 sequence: CASAGQPNTEAFF. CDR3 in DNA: TGTGCCAGCGCGGGGCAGCCGAACACTGAAGCTTTCTTT.

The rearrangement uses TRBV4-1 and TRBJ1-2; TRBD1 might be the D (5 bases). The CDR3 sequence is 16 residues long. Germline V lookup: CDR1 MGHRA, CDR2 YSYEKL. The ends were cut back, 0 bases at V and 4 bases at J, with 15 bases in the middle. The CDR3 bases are TGCGCCAGCAGCCAAGAGCTCGAGCGAAGGGGCTATGGCTACACCTTC. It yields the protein CASSQELERRGYGYTF.

The CDR3 here is CASSHGLAGAGELFF. CDR3 DNA sequence: TGTGCCAGCAGTCACGGACTAGCGGGAGCCGGGGAGCTGTTTTTT. V is TRBV6-2 or TRBV6-3 and J is TRBJ2-2; TRBD2 aligns across 13 bases. Trimming at V came to 5 bases and at J to 6 bases, leaving 3 bases not matched to a gene. Looked up from germline, CDR1 is MNHEY and CDR2 is SVGEGT. CDR3 size: 15 residues.

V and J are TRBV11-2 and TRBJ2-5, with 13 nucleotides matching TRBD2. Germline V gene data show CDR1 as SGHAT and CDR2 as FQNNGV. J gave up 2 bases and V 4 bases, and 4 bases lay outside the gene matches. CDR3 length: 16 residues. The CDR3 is CASSSGTSGAQETQYF. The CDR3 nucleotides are TGTGCCAGCAGCTCCGGGACTAGCGGGGCTCAAGAGACCCAGTACTTC.

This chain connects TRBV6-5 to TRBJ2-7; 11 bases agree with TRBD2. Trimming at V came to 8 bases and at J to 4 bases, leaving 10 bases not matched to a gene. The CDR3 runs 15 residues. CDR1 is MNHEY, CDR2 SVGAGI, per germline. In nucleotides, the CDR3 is TGTGCCAGCGAATCCACTAGCGGGAGATGGTACGAGCAGTACTTC. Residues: CASESTSGRWYEQYF.

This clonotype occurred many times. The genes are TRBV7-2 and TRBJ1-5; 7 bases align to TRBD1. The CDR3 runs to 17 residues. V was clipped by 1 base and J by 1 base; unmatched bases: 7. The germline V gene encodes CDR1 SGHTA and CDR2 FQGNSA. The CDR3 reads CASSLGQGLGSNQPQHF. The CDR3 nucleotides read TGTGCCAGCAGCTTAGGACAGGGCCTTGGGAGCAATCAGCCCCAGCATTTT.

The CDR3 coding sequence is TGTGCCATCAGTGGTGATACCTACTCTGGAAACACCATATATTTT. This encodes CAISGDTYSGNTIYF. The V and J genes are TRBV10-3 and TRBJ1-3; D is unclear. CDR1 is ENHRY, CDR2 SYGVKD, per germline. This CDR3 is built from 15 residues. Deletions cut 4 bases from V and 0 bases from J, with 10 bases between.

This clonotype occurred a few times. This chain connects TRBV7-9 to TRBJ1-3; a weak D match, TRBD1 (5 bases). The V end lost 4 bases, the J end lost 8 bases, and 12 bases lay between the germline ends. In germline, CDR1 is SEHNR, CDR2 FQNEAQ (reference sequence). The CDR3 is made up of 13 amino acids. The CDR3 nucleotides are TGTGCCAGCAGCTCATTGATGGGGGACACCATATATTTT. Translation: CASSSLMGDTIYF.

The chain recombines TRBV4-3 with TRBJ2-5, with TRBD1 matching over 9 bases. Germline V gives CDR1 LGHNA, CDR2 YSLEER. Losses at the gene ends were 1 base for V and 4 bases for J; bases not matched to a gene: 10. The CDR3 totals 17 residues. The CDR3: CASSQGPPGQGGETQYF. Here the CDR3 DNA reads TGCGCCAGCAGCCAAGGACCCCCGGGACAGGGAGGAGAGACCCAGTACTTC.

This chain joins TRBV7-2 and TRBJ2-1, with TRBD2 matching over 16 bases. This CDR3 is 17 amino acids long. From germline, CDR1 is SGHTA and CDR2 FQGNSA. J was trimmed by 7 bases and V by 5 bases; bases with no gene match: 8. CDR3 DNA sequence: TGTGCCAGCAGCCGGTATGGGACTAGCGGGAGGGTGAATGAGCAGTTCTTC. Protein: CASSRYGTSGRVNEQFF.

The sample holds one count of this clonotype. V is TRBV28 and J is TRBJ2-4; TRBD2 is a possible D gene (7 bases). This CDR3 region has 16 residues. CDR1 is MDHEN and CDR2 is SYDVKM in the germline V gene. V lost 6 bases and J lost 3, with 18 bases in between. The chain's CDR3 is CASSSGGQVDKNIQYF. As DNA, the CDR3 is TGTGCCAGCAGCTCCGGGGGGCAAGTAGACAAAAACATTCAGTACTTC.

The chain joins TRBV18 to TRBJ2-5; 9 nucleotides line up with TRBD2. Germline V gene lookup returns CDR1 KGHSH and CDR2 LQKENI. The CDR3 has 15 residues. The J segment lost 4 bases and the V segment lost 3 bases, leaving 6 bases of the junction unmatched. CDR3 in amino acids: CASSPSGRMGETQYF. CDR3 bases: TGTGCCAGCTCACCGAGCGGGAGGATGGGAGAGACCCAGTACTTC.

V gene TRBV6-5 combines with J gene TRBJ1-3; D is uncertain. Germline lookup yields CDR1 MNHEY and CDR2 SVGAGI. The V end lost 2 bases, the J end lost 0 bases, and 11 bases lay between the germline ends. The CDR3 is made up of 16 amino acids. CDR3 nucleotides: TGTGCCAGCAGTTACATGGGCAGCTCCTCTGGAAACACCATATATTTT. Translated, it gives CASSYMGSSSGNTIYF.

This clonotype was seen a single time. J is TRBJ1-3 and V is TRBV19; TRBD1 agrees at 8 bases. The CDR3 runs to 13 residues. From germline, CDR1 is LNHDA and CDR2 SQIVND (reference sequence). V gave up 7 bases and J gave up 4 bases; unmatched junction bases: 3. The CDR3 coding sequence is TGTGCCAGTATGGACAGGGACGGAAACACCATATATTTT. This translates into CASMDRDGNTIYF.

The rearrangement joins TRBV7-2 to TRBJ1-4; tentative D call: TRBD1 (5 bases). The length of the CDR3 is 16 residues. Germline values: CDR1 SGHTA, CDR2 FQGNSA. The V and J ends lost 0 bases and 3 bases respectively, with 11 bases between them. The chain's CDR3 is CASSLARGLSNEKLFF. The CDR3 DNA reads TGTGCCAGCAGCTTAGCCCGGGGACTCTCTAATGAAAAACTGTTTTTT.

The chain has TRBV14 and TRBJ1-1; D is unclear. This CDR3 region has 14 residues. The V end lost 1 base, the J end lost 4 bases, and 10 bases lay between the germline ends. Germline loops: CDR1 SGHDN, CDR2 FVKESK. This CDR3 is CASSQVARGTEAFF. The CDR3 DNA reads TGTGCCAGCAGCCAAGTCGCGCGAGGCACTGAAGCTTTCTTT.

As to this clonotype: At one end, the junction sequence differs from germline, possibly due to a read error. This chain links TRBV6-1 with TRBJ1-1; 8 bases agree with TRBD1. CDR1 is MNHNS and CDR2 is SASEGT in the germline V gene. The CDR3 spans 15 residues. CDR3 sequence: CASSRYLDRDTEAYF. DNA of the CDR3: TGTGCCAGCAGCCGCTATTTGGACAGGGACACTGAAGCTTACTTT.

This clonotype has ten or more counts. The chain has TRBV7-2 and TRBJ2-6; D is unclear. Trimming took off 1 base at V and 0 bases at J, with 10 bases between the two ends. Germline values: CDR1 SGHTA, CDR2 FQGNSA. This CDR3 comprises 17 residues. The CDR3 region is CASSLVGVSSGANVLTF. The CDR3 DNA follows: TGTGCCAGCAGCTTAGTCGGAGTTAGCTCTGGGGCCAACGTCCTGACTTTC.

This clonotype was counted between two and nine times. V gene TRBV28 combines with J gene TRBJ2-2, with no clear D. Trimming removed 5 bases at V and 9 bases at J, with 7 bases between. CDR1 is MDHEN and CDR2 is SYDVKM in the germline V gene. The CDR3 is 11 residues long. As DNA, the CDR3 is TGTGCCAGCAGTCCCTCCCGGGAGCTGTTTTTT. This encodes CASSPSRELFF. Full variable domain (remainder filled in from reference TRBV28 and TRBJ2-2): DVKVTQSSRYLVKRTGEKVFLECVQDMDHENMFWYRQDPGLGLRLIYFSYDVKMKEKGDIPEGYSVSREKKERFSLILESASTNQTSMYLCASSPSRELFFGEGSRLTVL.

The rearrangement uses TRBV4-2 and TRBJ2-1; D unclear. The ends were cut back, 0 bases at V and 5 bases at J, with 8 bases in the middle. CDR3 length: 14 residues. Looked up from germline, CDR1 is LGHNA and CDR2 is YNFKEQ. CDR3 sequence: CASSQENLNNEQFF. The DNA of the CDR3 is TGTGCCAGCAGCCAAGAGAACCTAAACAATGAGCAGTTCTTC.

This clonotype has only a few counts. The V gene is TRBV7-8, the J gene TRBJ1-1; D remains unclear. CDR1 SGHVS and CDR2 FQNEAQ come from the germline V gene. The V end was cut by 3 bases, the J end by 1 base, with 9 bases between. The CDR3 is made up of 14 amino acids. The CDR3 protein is CASSFHDGNTEAFF. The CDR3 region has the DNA TGTGCCAGCAGCTTCCATGACGGGAACACTGAAGCTTTCTTT.

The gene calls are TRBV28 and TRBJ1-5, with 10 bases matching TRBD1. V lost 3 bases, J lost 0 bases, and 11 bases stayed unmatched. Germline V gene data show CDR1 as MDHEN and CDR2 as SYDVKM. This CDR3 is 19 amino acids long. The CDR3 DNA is TGTGCCAGCAGTTTCGGACGGGACAGGGGCTATATTAGCAATCAGCCCCAGCATTTT. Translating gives CASSFGRDRGYISNQPQHF.

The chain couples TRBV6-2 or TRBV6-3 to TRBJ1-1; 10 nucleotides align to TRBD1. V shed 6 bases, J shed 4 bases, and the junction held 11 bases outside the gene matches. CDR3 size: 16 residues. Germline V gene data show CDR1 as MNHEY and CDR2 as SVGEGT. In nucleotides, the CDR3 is TGTGCCAGCAGCCTGACAGGGGGCGCGGGTGGCACTGAAGCTTTCTTT. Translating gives CASSLTGGAGGTEAFF.

The CDR3 DNA reads TGCAGTGCTAAAACCCTAGGACTAGACCGACCCAATGAGCAGTTCTTC. Amino acid sequence: CSAKTLGLDRPNEQFF. The rearrangement links TRBV20-1 to TRBJ2-1; 7 bases fit TRBD2. The CDR3 consists of 16 residues. Trimming at V came to 4 bases and at J to 6 bases, leaving 15 bases not matched to a gene. Germline values: CDR1 DFQATT, CDR2 SNEGSKA (reference sequence).